The source of this TCR beta chain is a study of T cell responses to AZD1222 COVID-19 vaccine. Sequenced by immunoSEQ multiplex PCR; TCRdb stores in-frame clones only, minus some. Of 200,000 or so clones in the sample, about 90% were seen once. Points from the study as a whole: Two AZD1222 doses significantly raised spike-specific TCR breadth and depth over controls. The peak T cell response came first, and repertoires were sampled only after it.

The CDR3 runs to 14 residues. This clone was detected only once. Its matching antigen is unknown. Source: peripheral blood, taken on day 0 of MenACWY control vaccination. This TCR was sampled from an adult in good health. V gene TRBV21-1 combines with J gene TRBJ2-7; the table's D call, TRBD1, was not checked against the DNA. TRBV21-1 is labeled a pseudogene. The CDR3, as DNA: TGTGCCAGCAGGACAGCCAAGCTTTCCTACGAGCAGTACTTC. Amino acids: CASRTAKLSYEQYF.